This TCR beta chain was profiled in a study of blood T cells in healthy people across ages. Study as a whole: About one barcoded beta molecule per two T cells was the capture yield of template switching. Notes on the study in general: Changes in expanded clonotypes were possibly confounded, as the CMV status of donors was unknown. In older individuals, TCR beta diversity per million T cells was lower, falling roughly linearly with age.

The CDR3 has 13 residues. CDR1 is SGHAT and CDR2 is FQNNGV in the germline V gene. The second PCR ran about 6 to 11 cycles with a sample-barcoded 5' primer and J-beta primers. TCRdb processed the 5' RACE reads anew with MiXCR; each CDR3 protein has one entry. This table has 660,000 or so distinct CDR3 sequences, roughly 50% appearing once. With regard to this clonotype: Its specificity is not known.

This TCR was recovered from a man aged 55 to 70 in good health. This sequence joins TRBV11-2 and TRBJ2-4, with D hard to call. TRBJ2-7 explains the end of the DNA better; the J call may be wrong. Specimen: blood. CDR3 in amino acids: CASSFHSTYEQYF. In DNA, the CDR3 is TGTGCCAGCAGCTTCCACAGTACCTACGAGCAGTACTTC.